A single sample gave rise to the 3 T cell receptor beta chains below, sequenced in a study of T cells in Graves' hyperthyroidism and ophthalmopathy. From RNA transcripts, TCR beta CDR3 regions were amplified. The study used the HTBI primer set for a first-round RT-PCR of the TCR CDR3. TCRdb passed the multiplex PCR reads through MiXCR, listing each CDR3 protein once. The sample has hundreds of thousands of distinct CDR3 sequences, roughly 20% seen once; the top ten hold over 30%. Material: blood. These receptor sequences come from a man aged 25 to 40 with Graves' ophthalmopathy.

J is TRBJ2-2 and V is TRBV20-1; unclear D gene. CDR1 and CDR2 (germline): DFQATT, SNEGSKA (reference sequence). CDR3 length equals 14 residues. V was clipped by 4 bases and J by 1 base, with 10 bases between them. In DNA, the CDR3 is TGCAGTGCTAAGGTATCGCGGAACACCGGGGAGCTGTTTTTT. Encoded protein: CSAKVSRNTGELFF.

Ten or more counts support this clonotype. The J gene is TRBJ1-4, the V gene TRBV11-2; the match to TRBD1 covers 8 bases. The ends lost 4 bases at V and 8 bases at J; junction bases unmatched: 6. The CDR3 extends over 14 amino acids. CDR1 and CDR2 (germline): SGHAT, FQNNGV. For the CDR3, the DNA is TGTGCCAGCAGCTCTGGACAGGGATCAGAAAAACTGTTTTTT. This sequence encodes CASSSGQGSEKLFF.

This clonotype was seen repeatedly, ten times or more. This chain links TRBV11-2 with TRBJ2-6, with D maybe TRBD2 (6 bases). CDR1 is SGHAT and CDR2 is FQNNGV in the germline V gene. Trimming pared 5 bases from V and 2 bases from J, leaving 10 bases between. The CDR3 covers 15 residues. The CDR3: CASSRPGAGANVLTF. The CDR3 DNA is TGTGCCAGCAGCCGGCCGGGGGCTGGGGCCAACGTCCTGACTTTC. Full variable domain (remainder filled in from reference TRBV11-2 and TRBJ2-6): EAGVAQSPRYKIIEKRQSVAFWCNPISGHATLYWYQQILGQGPKLLIQFQNNGVVDDSQLPKDRFSAERLKGVDSTLKIQPAKLEDSAVYLCASSRPGAGANVLTFGAGSRLTVL.